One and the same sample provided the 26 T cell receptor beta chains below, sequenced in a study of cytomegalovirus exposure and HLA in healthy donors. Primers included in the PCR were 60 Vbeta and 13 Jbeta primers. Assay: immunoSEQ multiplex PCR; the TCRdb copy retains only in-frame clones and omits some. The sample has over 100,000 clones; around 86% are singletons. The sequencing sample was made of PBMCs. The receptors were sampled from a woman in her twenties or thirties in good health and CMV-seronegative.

CDR3 amino acids: CASSLGGRGSGYTF. The CDR3 DNA is TGTGCCAGCAGCTTGGGAGGCAGGGGCTCTGGCTACACCTTC. The chain employs TRBV5-4 and TRBJ1-2; the D gene is possibly TRBD1 (6 bases). The CDR3 loop spans 14 amino acids. Germline lookup yields CDR1 SGHNT and CDR2 YYREEE (reference sequence). Trimming removed 0 bases at V and 7 bases at J, with 13 bases between.

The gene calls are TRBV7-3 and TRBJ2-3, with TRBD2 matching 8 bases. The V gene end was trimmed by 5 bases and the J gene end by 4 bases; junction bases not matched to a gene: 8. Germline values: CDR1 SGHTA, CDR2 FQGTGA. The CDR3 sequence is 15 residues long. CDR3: CASSRSGSTPDTQYF. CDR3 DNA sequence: TGTGCCAGCAGCAGGAGCGGGAGTACCCCAGATACGCAGTATTTT.

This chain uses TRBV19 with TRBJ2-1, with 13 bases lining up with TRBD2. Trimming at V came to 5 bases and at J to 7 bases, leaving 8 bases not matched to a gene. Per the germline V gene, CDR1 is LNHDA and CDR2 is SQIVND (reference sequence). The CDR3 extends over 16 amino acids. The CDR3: CASSPRLAGGLNEQFF. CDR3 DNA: TGTGCCAGTAGTCCTCGACTAGCGGGGGGTCTAAATGAGCAGTTCTTC.

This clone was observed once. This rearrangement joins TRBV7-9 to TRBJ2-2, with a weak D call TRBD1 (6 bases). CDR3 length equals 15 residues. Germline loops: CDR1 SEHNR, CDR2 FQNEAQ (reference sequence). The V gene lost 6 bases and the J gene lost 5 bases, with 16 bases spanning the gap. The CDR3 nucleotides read TGTGCCAGCAGGAAACCGCGACAGGAAACCGGGGAGCTGTTTTTT. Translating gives CASRKPRQETGELFF.

As DNA, the CDR3 is TGTGCCAGTAGGCTGGGACACCGTGAGGGCACCATATATTTT. It yields the protein CASRLGHREGTIYF. The chain employs TRBV19 and TRBJ1-3, with D maybe TRBD1 (6 bases). Trimming removed 6 bases from V and 9 bases from J, with 18 bases in between. The CDR3 runs 14 residues. Germline CDR1 reads LNHDA; CDR2 reads SQIVND (reference sequence).

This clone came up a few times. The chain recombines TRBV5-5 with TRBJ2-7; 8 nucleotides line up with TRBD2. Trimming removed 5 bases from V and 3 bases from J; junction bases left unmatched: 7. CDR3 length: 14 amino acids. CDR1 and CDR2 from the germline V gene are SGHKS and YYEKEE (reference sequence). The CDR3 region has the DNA TGTGCCAGCAGGGAGAGCGGGGGTGGCTACGAGCAGTACTTC. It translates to CASRESGGGYEQYF.

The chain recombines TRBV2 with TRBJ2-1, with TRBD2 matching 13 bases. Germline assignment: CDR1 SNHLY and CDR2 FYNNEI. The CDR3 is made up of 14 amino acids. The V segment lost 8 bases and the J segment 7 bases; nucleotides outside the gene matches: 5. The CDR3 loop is CASRRGLAGNEQFF. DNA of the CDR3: TGTGCCAGCCGTCGGGGACTAGCGGGAAATGAGCAGTTCTTC.

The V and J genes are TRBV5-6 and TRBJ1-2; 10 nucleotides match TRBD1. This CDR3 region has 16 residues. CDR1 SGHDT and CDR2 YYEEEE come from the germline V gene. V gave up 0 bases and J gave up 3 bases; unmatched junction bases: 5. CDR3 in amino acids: CASSLGDRGSDYGYTF. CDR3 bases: TGTGCCAGCAGCTTGGGGGACAGGGGCTCGGACTATGGCTACACCTTC. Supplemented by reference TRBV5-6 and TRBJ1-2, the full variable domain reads DAGVTQSPTHLIKTRGQQVTLRCSPKSGHDTVSWYQQALGQGPQFIFQYYEEEERQRGNFPDRFSGHQFPNYSSELNVNALLLGDSALYLCASSLGDRGSDYGYTFGSGTRLTVV.

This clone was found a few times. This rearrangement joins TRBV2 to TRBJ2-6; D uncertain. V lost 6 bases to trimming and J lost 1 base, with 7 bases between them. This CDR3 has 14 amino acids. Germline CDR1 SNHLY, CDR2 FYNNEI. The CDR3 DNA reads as TGTGCCAGCAGGGCTGAATCTGGGGCCAACGTCCTGACTTTC. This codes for CASRAESGANVLTF.

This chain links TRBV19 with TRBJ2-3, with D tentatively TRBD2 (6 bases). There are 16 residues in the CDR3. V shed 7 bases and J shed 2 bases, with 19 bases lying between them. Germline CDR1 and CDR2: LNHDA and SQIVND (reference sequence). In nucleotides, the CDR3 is TGTGCCAGTACCCCGGGTAGCGGAGGGACCACAGATACGCAGTATTTT. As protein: CASTPGSGGTTDTQYF.

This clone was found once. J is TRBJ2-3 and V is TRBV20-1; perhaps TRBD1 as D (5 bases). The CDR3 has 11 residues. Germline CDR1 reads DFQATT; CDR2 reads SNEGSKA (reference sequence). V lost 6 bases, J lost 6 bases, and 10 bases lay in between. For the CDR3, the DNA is TGCAGTGCGGACCCAGGGGATACGCAGTATTTT. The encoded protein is CSADPGDTQYF.

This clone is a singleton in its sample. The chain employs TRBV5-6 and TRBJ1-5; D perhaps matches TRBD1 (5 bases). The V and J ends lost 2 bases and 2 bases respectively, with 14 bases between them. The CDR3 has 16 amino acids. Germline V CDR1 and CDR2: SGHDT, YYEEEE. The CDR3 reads CASSFTGKGGNQPQHF. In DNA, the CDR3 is TGTGCCAGCAGCTTTACTGGGAAAGGGGGCAATCAGCCCCAGCATTTT.

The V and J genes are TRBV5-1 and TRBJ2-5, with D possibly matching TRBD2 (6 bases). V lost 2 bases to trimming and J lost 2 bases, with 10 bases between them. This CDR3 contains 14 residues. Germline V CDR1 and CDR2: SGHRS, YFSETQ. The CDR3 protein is CASSLRGMQETQYF. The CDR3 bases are TGCGCCAGCAGCTTACGGGGGATGCAAGAGACCCAGTACTTC.

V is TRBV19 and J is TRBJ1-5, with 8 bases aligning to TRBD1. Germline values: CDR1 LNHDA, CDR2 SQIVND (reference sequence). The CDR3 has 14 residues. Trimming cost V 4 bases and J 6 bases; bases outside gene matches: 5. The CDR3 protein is CASSTQGAGQPQHF. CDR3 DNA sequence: TGTGCCAGTAGTACTCAGGGGGCCGGTCAGCCCCAGCATTTT.

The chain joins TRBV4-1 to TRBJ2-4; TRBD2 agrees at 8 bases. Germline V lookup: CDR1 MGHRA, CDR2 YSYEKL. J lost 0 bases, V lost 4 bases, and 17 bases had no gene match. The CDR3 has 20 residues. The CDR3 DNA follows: TGCGCCAGCAGCCCCCAGGGTCTAGCGGGTGCCATGCTAGCCAAAAACATTCAGTACTTC. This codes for CASSPQGLAGAMLAKNIQYF.

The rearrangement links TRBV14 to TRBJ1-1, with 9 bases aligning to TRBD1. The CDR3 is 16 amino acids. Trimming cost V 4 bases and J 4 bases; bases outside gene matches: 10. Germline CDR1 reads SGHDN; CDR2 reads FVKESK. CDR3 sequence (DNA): TGTGCCAGCAGCCCTTCAGCCGGGACAGGGACCACTGAAGCTTTCTTT. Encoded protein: CASSPSAGTGTTEAFF.

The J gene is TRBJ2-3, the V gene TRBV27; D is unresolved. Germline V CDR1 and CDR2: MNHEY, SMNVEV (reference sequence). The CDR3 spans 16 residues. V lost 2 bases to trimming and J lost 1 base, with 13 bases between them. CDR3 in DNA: TGTGCCAGCAGTTTACTAAAGACTGGTGGCACAGATACGCAGTATTTT. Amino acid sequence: CASSLLKTGGTDTQYF.

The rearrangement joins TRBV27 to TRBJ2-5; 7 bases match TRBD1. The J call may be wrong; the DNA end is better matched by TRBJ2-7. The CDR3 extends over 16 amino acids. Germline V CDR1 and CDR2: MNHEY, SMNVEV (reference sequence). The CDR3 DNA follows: TGTGCCAGCAGTTTATCGGTGGGGGCAGGGGGCTACGAGCAGTACTTC. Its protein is CASSLSVGAGGYEQYF.

The CDR3 loop is CASSSGGGQRPYEQYF. CDR3 nucleotide sequence: TGCGCCAGCTCATCGGGGGGGGGACAGCGTCCCTACGAGCAGTACTTC. This sequence joins TRBV5-1 and TRBJ2-7, with a possible D match to TRBD2 (8 bases). CDR1 SGHRS and CDR2 YFSETQ come from the germline V gene. V was cut by 7 bases and J by 2 bases, with 22 bases left in between. This CDR3 has 16 residues. Drawing the rest from reference TRBV5-1 and TRBJ2-7, the complete variable domain is KAGVTQTPRYLIKTRGQQVTLSCSPISGHRSVSWYQQTPGQGLQFLFEYFSETQRNKGNFPGRFSGRQFSNSRSEMNVSTLELGDSALYLCASSSGGGQRPYEQYFGPGTRLTVT.

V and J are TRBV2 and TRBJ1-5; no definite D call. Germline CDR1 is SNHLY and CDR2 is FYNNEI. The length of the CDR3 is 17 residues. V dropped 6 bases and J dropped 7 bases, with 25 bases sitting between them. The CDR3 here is CASSERFGLGSGQPQHF. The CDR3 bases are TGTGCCAGCAGCGAAAGGTTTGGACTGGGATCGGGCCAGCCCCAGCATTTT.

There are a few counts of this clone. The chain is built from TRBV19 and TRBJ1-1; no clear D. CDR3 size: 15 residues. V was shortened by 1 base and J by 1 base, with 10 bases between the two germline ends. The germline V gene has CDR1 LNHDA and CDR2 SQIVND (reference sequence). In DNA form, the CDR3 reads TGTGCCAGTAGTATAGTTAGCACTTCGAACACTGAAGCTTTCTTT. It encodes CASSIVSTSNTEAFF.

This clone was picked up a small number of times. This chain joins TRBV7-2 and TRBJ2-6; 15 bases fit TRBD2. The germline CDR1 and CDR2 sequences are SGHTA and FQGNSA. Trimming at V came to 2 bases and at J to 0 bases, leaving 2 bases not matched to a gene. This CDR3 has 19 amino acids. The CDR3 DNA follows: TGTGCCAGCAGCTTAAGGACTAGCGGGAGGGTCTCTGGGGCCAACGTCCTGACTTTC. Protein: CASSLRTSGRVSGANVLTF.

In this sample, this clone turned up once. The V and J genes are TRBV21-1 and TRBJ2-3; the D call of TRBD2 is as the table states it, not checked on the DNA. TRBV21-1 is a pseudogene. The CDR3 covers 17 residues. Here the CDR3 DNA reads TGTGCCAGCAGCAAAAGACTGCTGGAACTCAGCACAGATACGCAGTATTTT. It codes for CASSKRLLELSTDTQYF.

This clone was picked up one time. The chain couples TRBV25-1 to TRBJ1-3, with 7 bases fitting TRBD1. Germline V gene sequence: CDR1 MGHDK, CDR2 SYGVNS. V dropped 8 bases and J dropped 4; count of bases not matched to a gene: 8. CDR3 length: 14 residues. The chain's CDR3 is CASGRQGAGNTIYF. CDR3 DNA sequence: TGTGCCAGCGGTAGACAGGGAGCAGGAAACACCATATATTTT.

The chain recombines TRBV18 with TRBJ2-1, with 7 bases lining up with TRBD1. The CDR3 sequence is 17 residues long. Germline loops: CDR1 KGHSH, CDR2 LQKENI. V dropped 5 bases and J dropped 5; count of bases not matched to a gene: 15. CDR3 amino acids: CASSSSARTGGNNEQFF. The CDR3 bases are TGTGCCAGCTCAAGTTCGGCGCGGACAGGAGGAAACAATGAGCAGTTCTTC.

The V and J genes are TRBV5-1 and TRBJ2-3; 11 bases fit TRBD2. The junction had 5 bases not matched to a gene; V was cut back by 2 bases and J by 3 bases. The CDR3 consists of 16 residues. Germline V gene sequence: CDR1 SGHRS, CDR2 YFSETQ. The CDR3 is CASSFLAGGTTDTQYF. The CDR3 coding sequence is TGCGCCAGCAGCTTCCTAGCGGGAGGTACGACAGATACGCAGTATTTT.